This TCR beta chain comes out of a study of cytomegalovirus exposure and HLA in healthy donors. Whole-study context: About 85 million unique TCRs from HLA-typed donors were held in an early release of data.

Germline CDR1 reads SGHDT; CDR2 reads YYEEEE. Between the trimmed V and J ends, which lost 4 bases and 5 bases, there was a span of 18 bases. The CDR3 consists of 15 residues. This clone appeared a single time. Its antigen is not known. This CDR3 is also generated by other DNA sequences in the sample. The PCR used 60 Vbeta and 13 Jbeta primers. The method was immunoSEQ multiplex PCR; TCRdb's version includes in-frame clones alone and lacks a portion of them. The sample shows roughly 220,000 clones, approximately 78% of them seen only once. Study-level results: The majority of CMV-associated TCR beta chains were reported as apparently HLA-restricted in a later analysis. Serostatus for CMV was the only available immune exposure information.

Sequences were obtained from PBMCs. The sequence was obtained from a man aged 25-45 years in good health and CMV-seronegative. The rearrangement joins TRBV5-6 to TRBJ2-5; possible D gene TRBD1, 6 bases. CDR3 sequence reads: CASSRWTDGKETQYF. The CDR3, as DNA: TGTGCCAGCAGCAGATGGACAGACGGGAAGGAGACCCAGTACTTC.